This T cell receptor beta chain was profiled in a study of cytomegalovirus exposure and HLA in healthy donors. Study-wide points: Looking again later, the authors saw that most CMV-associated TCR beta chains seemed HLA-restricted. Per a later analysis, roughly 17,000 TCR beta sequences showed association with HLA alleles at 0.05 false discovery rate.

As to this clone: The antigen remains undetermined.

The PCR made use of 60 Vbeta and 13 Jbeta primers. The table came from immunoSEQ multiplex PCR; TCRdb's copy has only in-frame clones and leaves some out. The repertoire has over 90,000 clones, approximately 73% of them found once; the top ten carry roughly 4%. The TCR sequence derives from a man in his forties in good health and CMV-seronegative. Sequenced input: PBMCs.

CDR3 nucleotides: TGCGCCAGCAGCTTGGATCCTAGCGGAACCTACAATGAGCAGTTCTTC. It translates to CASSLDPSGTYNEQFF. The genes are TRBV5-1 and TRBJ2-1; 7 bases are a match to TRBD2. The V gene's germline CDR1 is SGHRS and CDR2 YFSETQ. With V trimmed by 0 bases and J by 2 bases, 5 bases remained unmatched. There are 16 residues in the CDR3.